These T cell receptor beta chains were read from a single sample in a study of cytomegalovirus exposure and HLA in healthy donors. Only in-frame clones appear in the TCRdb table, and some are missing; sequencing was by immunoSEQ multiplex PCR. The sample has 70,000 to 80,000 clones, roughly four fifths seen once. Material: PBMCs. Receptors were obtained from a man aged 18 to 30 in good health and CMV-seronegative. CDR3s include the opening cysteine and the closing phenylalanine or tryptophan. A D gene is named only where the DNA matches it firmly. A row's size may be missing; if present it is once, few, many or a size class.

CASSLAGTRDFNQPQHF | TGTGCCAGCAGCTTAGCGGGGACCAGGGACTTCAATCAGCCCCAGCATTTT | TRBJ1-5 | NA | TRBV7-9 | NA
CASSYAGSSHPEAFF | TGTGCCAGCAGTTACGCAGGGTCATCCCACCCAGAAGCTTTCTTT | TRBJ1-1 | NA | TRBV28 | NA
CASQQGTDTQYF | TGTGCCAGCCAACAGGGCACAGATACGCAGTATTTT | TRBJ2-3 | NA | TRBV7-9 | NA
CASGHRGAEQFF | TGTGCCAGCGGCCACAGGGGTGCGGAGCAGTTCTTC | TRBJ2-1 | TRBD1 | TRBV7-3 | NA
CASSRQGNQPQHF | TGTGCCAGCAGCCGACAGGGCAATCAGCCCCAGCATTTT | TRBJ1-5 | NA | TRBV6-5 | NA
CASSLAGEAFF | TGTGCCAGCAGCTTGGCCGGTGAAGCTTTCTTT | TRBJ1-1 | NA | TRBV5-6 | NA
CASSPRAGNRYNEQFF | TGTGCCAGCAGTCCCAGAGCGGGGAATCGCTACAATGAGCAGTTCTTC | TRBJ2-1 | TRBD2 | TRBV28 | once
CASSPGTSGGNNEQFF | TGTGCCAGCAGCCCGGGGACTAGCGGGGGTAACAATGAGCAGTTCTTC | TRBJ2-1 | TRBD2 | TRBV11-3 | NA
CASSLDREGYGYTF | TGTGCCAGCAGCTTAGACAGGGAGGGCTATGGCTACACTTTC | TRBJ1-2 | NA | TRBV7-2 | NA
CASSLDSNSYEQYF | TGCGCCAGCAGCCTGGACAGCAATTCCTACGAGCAGTACTTC | TRBJ2-7 | NA | TRBV5-1 | few
CASSPGGQGTYEQYF | TGTGCCAGCTCCCCGGGGGGACAGGGGACCTACGAGCAGTACTTC | TRBJ2-7 | TRBD1 | TRBV18 | few
CASSQSAGVGEAFF | TGCGCCAGCAGTCAATCGGCGGGGGTTGGTGAAGCTTTCTTT | TRBJ1-1 | NA | TRBV23-1 | NA
CASADSYFSYEQYF | TGTGCCAGCGCTGACAGTTATTTTTCCTACGAGCAGTACTTC | TRBJ2-7 | NA | TRBV2 | NA
CASSPGGNQPQHF | TGTGCCAGCAGCCCTGGGGGGAATCAGCCCCAGCATTTT | TRBJ1-5 | NA | TRBV5-5 | NA
CASNRQGKSTDTQYF | TGTGCCAGCAACCGACAGGGCAAAAGCACAGATACGCAGTATTTT | TRBJ2-3 | TRBD1 | TRBV2 | once
CASSDYGRMNTEAFF | TGTGCCAGCAGCGACTATGGCAGAATGAACACTGAAGCTTTCTTT | TRBJ1-1 | NA | TRBV7-9 | NA
CASSFLSGTEAFF | TGTGCCAGCAGCTTTTTAAGTGGGACTGAAGCCTTCTTT | TRBJ1-1 | NA | TRBV7-8 | NA
CASSLESPWGGENSPLHF | TGTGCCAGCAGCTTAGAATCCCCGTGGGGAGGGGAAAATTCACCCCTCCACTTT | TRBJ1-6 | NA | TRBV7-9 | NA
CASSQERVEGYEQYF | TGCGCCAGCAGCCAAGAGAGGGTGGAAGGCTACGAGCAGTACTTC | TRBJ2-7 | NA | TRBV4-1 | NA
CATNGGASYNEQFF | TGTGCCACCAATGGGGGGGCCTCTTACAATGAGCAGTTCTTC | TRBJ2-1 | NA | TRBV9 | once
CASSSYTGELFF | TGTGCCAGCAGTTCTTACACCGGGGAGCTGTTTTTT | TRBJ2-2 | NA | TRBV27 | once
CASSPPGEETQYF | TGTGCCAGCAGCCCTCCAGGGGAAGAGACCCAGTACTTC | TRBJ2-5 | NA | TRBV9 | NA
CASSIDLGRQPQHF | TGTGCCAGTAGTATAGATTTGGGGAGACAGCCCCAGCATTTT | TRBJ1-5 | NA | TRBV19 | NA
CASSLGGRGLPNTGELFF | TGTGCCAGCAGCTTAGGTGGTAGGGGACTACCGAACACCGGGGAGCTGTTTTTT | TRBJ2-2 | TRBD2 | TRBV7-9 | NA
CASSPRQGARNEQFF | TGTGCCAGCAGCCCGAGACAGGGGGCAAGGAATGAGCAGTTCTTC | TRBJ2-1 | TRBD1 | TRBV7-9 | NA
CASSVFGRSNEQFF | TGTGCCAGCAGCGTATTTGGGAGATCCAATGAGCAGTTCTTC | TRBJ2-1 | NA | TRBV9 | NA
CASSSTYGGPWGEQYF | TGTGCCAGCAGCTCCACCTACGGGGGTCCCTGGGGCGAGCAGTACTTC | TRBJ2-7 | NA | TRBV7-8 | NA
CASSLRQGNQPQHF | TGTGCCAGCAGCTTACGGCAGGGGAATCAGCCCCAGCATTTT | TRBJ1-5 | NA | TRBV7-2 | NA
CASSQDKLAREQYF | TGTGCCAGCAGCCAAGATAAACTCGCTAGGGAGCAGTACTTC | TRBJ2-7 | NA | TRBV4-2 | NA
CASRPGNTYEQYF | TGTGCCAGTAGACCGGGTAACACCTACGAGCAGTACTTC | TRBJ2-7 | NA | TRBV19 | NA
CASSRDGGDQPQHF | TGTGCCAGCAGCCGTGATGGGGGGGATCAGCCCCAGCATTTT | TRBJ1-5 | NA | TRBV6-5 | NA
CASSAGTDTQYF | TGTGCCAGCAGTGCCGGCACAGATACGCAGTATTTT | TRBJ2-3 | NA | TRBV6-1 | NA
CASTRQWERNTEAFF | TGTGCCAGCACCAGACAGTGGGAAAGGAACACTGAAGCTTTCTTT | TRBJ1-1 | NA | TRBV6-5 | few
CASRSQGMSNQPQHF | TGTGCCAGCAGATCACAGGGTATGAGCAATCAGCCCCAGCATTTT | TRBJ1-5 | NA | TRBV6-1 | NA
CASSQAADLDYGYTF | TGCGCCAGCAGCCAAGCAGCGGATTTAGACTATGGCTACACCTTC | TRBJ1-2 | NA | TRBV4-3 | once
CASSPLAGGPSYEQYF | TGTGCCAGCAGCCCTTTAGCGGGAGGGCCATCCTACGAGCAGTACTTC | TRBJ2-7 | TRBD2 | TRBV7-2 | NA
CSVEGQGVGETQYF | TGCAGCGTTGAAGGACAGGGGGTCGGAGAGACCCAGTACTTC | TRBJ2-5 | TRBD1 | TRBV29-1 | NA
CASSKGATISYEQYF | TGTGCCAGCAGTAAGGGGGCTACTATCTCCTACGAGCAGTACTTC | TRBJ2-7 | TRBD1 | TRBV6-5 | NA
CAWNFRNTIYF | TGTGCCTGGAATTTCCGGAACACCATATATTTT | TRBJ1-3 | NA | TRBV30 | NA
CASSHWDTVKETQYF | TGTGCCAGCAGCCACTGGGACACTGTTAAAGAGACCCAGTACTTC | TRBJ2-5 | NA | TRBV14 | NA
CASSATSTDTQYF | TGTGCCAGCAGCGCGACTAGCACAGATACGCAGTATTTT | TRBJ2-3 | NA | TRBV11-1 | NA
CASSDGLADTQYF | TGTGCCAGCAGTGACGGACTAGCAGATACGCAGTATTTT | TRBJ2-3 | TRBD2 | TRBV6-1 | NA
CASSRRQDEQYF | TGTGCCAGCAGCCGTCGGCAGGATGAGCAGTACTTC | TRBJ2-7 | NA | TRBV11-1 | NA
CASSPLERSSYNSPLHF | TGTGCCAGCAGCCCCTTAGAGAGGAGCTCCTATAATTCACCCCTCCACTTT | TRBJ1-6 | NA | TRBV7-2 | once
CASSQLGGLAGLGEQFF | TGCGCCAGCAGCCAGCTAGGGGGACTAGCGGGGTTGGGTGAGCAGTTCTTC | TRBJ2-1 | TRBD2 | TRBV4-1 | NA
CASSAADRVGYEQYF | TGTGCCAGCAGTGCGGCGGACAGGGTGGGTTACGAGCAGTACTTC | TRBJ2-7 | TRBD1 | TRBV27 | NA